This T cell receptor (beta chain) was documented in a study of blood T cell repertoires in COVID-19. As for the study in general: Sites across the United States, Italy and Spain contributed samples from acute and convalescent COVID-19. From T cells, B-cell-depleted T cells, or PBMCs came the material, which was cDNA or gDNA.

Here immunoSEQ multiplex PCR was the method, and the copy in TCRdb shows in-frame clones only, minus some. The sample consists of over 120,000 clones, approximately 89% of them appearing once. The CDR3 has 14 amino acids. The V gene's germline CDR1 is SEHNR and CDR2 FQNEAQ (reference sequence). V lost 5 bases and J 4 bases, leaving 14 bases between the germline ends. This TCR was sampled from a woman aged 45-65 years with acute or convalescent COVID-19. Sequencing used peripheral blood. The rearrangement joins TRBV7-9 to TRBJ2-5, with D tentatively TRBD1 (6 bases). CDR3 sequence: CASSRARGGETQYF. The DNA of the CDR3 is TGTGCCAGCAGCCGCGCCAGGGGCGGAGAGACCCAGTACTTC.